This passage covers 17 T cell receptor beta chains from one sample sequenced in a study of blood T cell repertoires in COVID-19. Generated by immunoSEQ multiplex PCR, the TCRdb table keeps only in-frame clones and is missing some. The table lists 90,000 to 140,000 clones, roughly 85% of them singletons. Specimen: peripheral blood. The source of these receptors is a woman of 80 years or more with acute or convalescent COVID-19.

V gene TRBV2 combines with J gene TRBJ2-3; 9 bases are a match to TRBD1. Germline trimming cut 4 bases from V and 7 bases from J; bases unmatched to any gene: 9. The CDR3 loop spans 15 amino acids. Per the germline V gene, CDR1 is SNHLY and CDR2 is FYNNEI. The CDR3 region is CASSVNRGQWNTQYF. CDR3 DNA sequence: TGTGCCAGCAGTGTAAACAGGGGGCAATGGAATACGCAGTATTTT.

This clone was observed a single time. The chain recombines TRBV11-2 with TRBJ2-3, with 12 positions matching TRBD2. The trim removed 5 bases at V and 0 bases at J, leaving 3 bases unmatched. Germline V lookup: CDR1 SGHAT, CDR2 FQNNGV. This CDR3 has 16 residues. Here the CDR3 DNA reads TGTGCCAGCAGCCCAGGACTAGCGGGGAGCACAGATACGCAGTATTTT. Encoded protein: CASSPGLAGSTDTQYF.

The CDR3: CAWTGGRVNSYNEQFF. As DNA, the CDR3 is TGTGCCTGGACGGGCGGGAGGGTAAATTCCTACAATGAGCAGTTCTTC. J is TRBJ2-1 and V is TRBV30; TRBD2 agrees at 9 bases. J lost 1 base, V lost 4 bases, and 8 bases had no gene match. CDR1 is GTSNPN and CDR2 is SVGIG in the germline V gene (reference sequence). The CDR3 consists of 16 residues.

The chain uses TRBV28 and TRBJ1-5; D may be TRBD1 (6 bases). Trimming removed 3 bases at V and 6 bases at J, with 18 bases between. The CDR3 runs to 16 residues. Germline CDR1 MDHEN, CDR2 SYDVKM. The CDR3 sequence: CASSFAFGGRGQPQHF. DNA of the CDR3: TGTGCCAGCAGTTTTGCGTTCGGGGGGCGAGGTCAGCCCCAGCATTTT.

The table lists this clone with many counts. The rearrangement joins TRBV27 to TRBJ1-2; TRBD1 matches 7 bases. CDR3 length: 16 amino acids. Per germline, CDR1 MNHEY and CDR2 SMNVEV (reference sequence). The V gene end was trimmed by 4 bases and the J gene end by 5 bases; junction bases not matched to a gene: 13. The CDR3 region is CASSSRTGGVAYGYTF. DNA for the CDR3: TGTGCCAGCAGTTCCCGGACAGGAGGGGTGGCTTATGGCTACACCTTC.

The chain has TRBV19 and TRBJ1-5; D possibly corresponds to TRBD1 (5 bases). With 9 bases removed from V and 2 bases from J, the gap between germline ends came to 17 bases. The CDR3 length is 15 residues. The germline gives CDR1 LNHDA, CDR2 SQIVND (reference sequence). DNA of the CDR3: TGTGCCAGGCAAATCCCCGACAGATGCAATCAGCCCCAGCATTTT. Amino acid sequence: CARQIPDRCNQPQHF.

With respect to this clone: Distinct nucleotide sequences in the sample also encode this CDR3. CDR3 sequence reads: CASSQVDRNTEAFF. The CDR3 DNA reads as TGCGCCAGCAGCCAGGTAGACAGGAACACTGAAGCTTTCTTT. This rearrangement joins TRBV4-1 to TRBJ1-1; possibly TRBD1 for D (5 bases). The V end lost 3 bases, the J end lost 1 base, and 9 bases lay between the germline ends. Looked up from germline, CDR1 is MGHRA and CDR2 is YSYEKL. CDR3 length: 14 residues.

The V gene is TRBV5-1, the J gene TRBJ2-5; TRBD2 might be the D (6 bases). CDR1 is SGHRS, CDR2 YFSETQ, per germline. The CDR3 has 14 residues. The germline V and J ends were trimmed by 3 bases and 7 bases, with 16 bases remaining between them. CDR3 DNA sequence: TGCGCCAGCAGCTGGGAGGCGGTTGGTAGGACCCAGTACTTC. Amino acid sequence: CASSWEAVGRTQYF.

The chain uses TRBV5-1 and TRBJ1-3; possible D gene TRBD1, 5 bases. The CDR3 runs 16 residues. V gave up 0 bases and J gave up 3 bases, with 13 bases separating them. Germline V lookup: CDR1 SGHRS, CDR2 YFSETQ. The CDR3 region has the DNA TGCGCCAGCAGCTTGGCCCCCGGGGGGATTGGAAACACCATATATTTT. As protein: CASSLAPGGIGNTIYF. The whole variable domain, filled in from reference TRBV5-1 and TRBJ1-3, reads KAGVTQTPRYLIKTRGQQVTLSCSPISGHRSVSWYQQTPGQGLQFLFEYFSETQRNKGNFPGRFSGRQFSNSRSEMNVSTLELGDSALYLCASSLAPGGIGNTIYFGEGSWLTVV.

The genes are TRBV11-2 and TRBJ2-5; 7 bases agree with TRBD2. Unmatched junction bases numbered 6, after V lost 6 bases and J lost 5 bases. This CDR3 comprises 13 residues. Germline CDR1 SGHAT, CDR2 FQNNGV. This CDR3 reads CASSPGAGETQYF. The CDR3 DNA sequence: TGTGCCAGCAGTCCGGGAGCGGGGGAGACCCAGTACTTC.

This chain connects TRBV9 to TRBJ1-3; perhaps TRBD1 as D (5 bases). Germline V gene sequence: CDR1 SGDLS, CDR2 YYNGEE. Trimming shortened V by 4 bases and J by 0 bases, and 14 bases separated the two germline ends. The CDR3 has 16 residues. CDR3 protein: CASSPGLPGSGNTIYF. The CDR3 DNA is TGTGCCAGCAGCCCGGGACTCCCTGGCTCTGGAAACACCATATATTTT. The whole variable domain, remainder taken from reference TRBV9 and TRBJ1-3, is DSGVTQTPKHLITATGQRVTLRCSPRSGDLSVYWYQQSLDQGLQFLIQYYNGEERAKGNILERFSAQQFPDLHSELNLSSLELGDSALYFCASSPGLPGSGNTIYFGEGSWLTVV.

CDR3 DNA: TGCGCCAGCAGCGGCCGACTAGCGGGAGCTGCCTACGAGCAGTACTTC. Translated, it gives CASSGRLAGAAYEQYF. V is TRBV5-1 and J is TRBJ2-7; 12 bases align to TRBD2. V lost 4 bases and J lost 2; bases outside the gene matches: 7. Germline V gene sequence: CDR1 SGHRS, CDR2 YFSETQ. The CDR3 is made up of 16 amino acids.

The chain uses TRBV6-2 or TRBV6-3 and TRBJ2-7; weak D call: TRBD1 (5 bases). V was cut by 4 bases and J by 2 bases, with 6 bases left in between. Germline V gene lookup returns CDR1 MNHEY and CDR2 SVGEGT. The CDR3 consists of 12 residues. The CDR3 coding sequence is TGTGCCAGCAGTTGGGGCCCCTACGAGCAGTACGTC. This encodes CASSWGPYEQYV.

This rearrangement joins TRBV3-1 (or the pseudogene TRBV3-2) to TRBJ1-5; possible D gene TRBD1, 5 bases. The germline V and J ends were trimmed by 4 bases and 7 bases, with 11 bases remaining between them. CDR1 is LGHDT, CDR2 YNNKEL, per germline (reference sequence). The CDR3 spans 13 residues. Here the CDR3 DNA reads TGTGCCAGCAGCCGGGGAGGGGAGCAGCCCCAGCATTTT. Protein: CASSRGGEQPQHF.

The J gene is TRBJ2-3, the V gene TRBV7-9, with 7 bases identical to TRBD2. Germline CDR1 reads SEHNR; CDR2 reads FQNEAQ (reference sequence). Trimming removed 5 bases from V and 5 bases from J; junction bases left unmatched: 13. This CDR3 region has 16 residues. This CDR3 reads CASSVRGGRTGDTQYF. The CDR3 nucleotides are TGTGCCAGCAGCGTTCGAGGCGGGAGAACAGGAGATACGCAGTATTTT.

The chain joins TRBV29-1 to TRBJ2-3, with D perhaps TRBD2 (6 bases). The V gene's germline CDR1 is SQVTM and CDR2 ANQGSEA. The CDR3 is 11 amino acids. V was cut by 5 bases and J by 6 bases, with 9 bases left in between. In DNA form, the CDR3 reads TGCAGCGTTTCTAGCGTTGATACGCAGTATTTT. Translating it yields CSVSSVDTQYF.

The V gene is TRBV27, the J gene TRBJ2-3, with TRBD2 matching over 7 bases. CDR1 MNHEY and CDR2 SMNVEV come from the germline V gene (reference sequence). After removal of 5 bases from V and 0 bases from J, the junction contained 2 bases not matched to a gene. CDR3 length equals 14 residues. In DNA form, the CDR3 reads TGTGCCAGCAGTCCAGCGGGGAGCACAGATACGCAGTATTTT. Its translation: CASSPAGSTDTQYF.